This record covers a single TCR beta chain. Its antigen is not identified. This specimen belongs to a study of T cell repertoires in cytomegalovirus infection. Overall study context: Carrying CMV and the relevant HLA type showed in public TCR beta signatures.

TCRdb called the reads again in MiXCR, with one record for every CDR3 protein. The table shows about 680,000 distinct CDR3 sequences, with 20% to 30% occurring only once. Overall study results and limits: Ex vivo responses were dominated by HLA-C-restricted CMV-specific TCR beta clonotypes. Carriers of CMV and the relevant HLA type were discriminated by public TCR beta frequency.

Trimming removed 2 bases from V and 1 base from J, with 19 bases in between. CDR3 size: 18 residues. The V gene's germline CDR1 is SEHNR and CDR2 FQNEAQ (reference sequence). The rearrangement uses TRBV7-9 and TRBJ2-3, with D possibly TRBD2 on 5 matching bases. The sequencing sample was made of CD8+ T cells from PBMCs. The sequence came from a human donor in good health (CMV status not recorded). Some clones in this sample may be carry-over from other donors' samples. CDR3 region: CASSLPRDPRVGTDTQYF. The CDR3 bases are TGTGCCAGCAGCTTACCCCGGGATCCACGGGTGGGCACAGATACGCAGTATTTT.